Detailed here is one T cell receptor (beta chain). Its target is unknown. PCR primers comprised 60 Vbeta and 13 Jbeta primers. Data came from immunoSEQ multiplex PCR; TCRdb stores just in-frame clones and leaves some out. The sample contains some 150,000 clones, approximately 76% of which appear only once. The data stem from a study of cytomegalovirus exposure and HLA in healthy donors. Germline lookup yields CDR1 SGHKS and CDR2 YYEKEE (reference sequence). The CDR3 sequence is 15 residues long. Trimming cost V 1 base and J 2 bases, with 10 bases left between them. Regarding the study as a whole: Researchers reported from a later analysis that most CMV-associated TCR beta chains appeared HLA-restricted. TCR beta V segments were, for the most part, productive about 87% or about 30% of the time in an earlier analysis.

Regarding donors, all were healthy bone marrow donors. The V and J genes are TRBV5-5 and TRBJ1-5; a possible D gene is TRBD1 (5 bases). This TCR was sampled from a man aged 60 to 75 in good health and CMV-seronegative. Sequenced sample: PBMCs. CDR3 nucleotides: TGTGCCAGCAGCTTGTACCCCAGGGGCAATCAGCCCCAGCATTTT. Protein: CASSLYPRGNQPQHF.